What follows are 6 T cell receptor beta chains derived from one specimen sequenced in a study of blood T cell repertoires in COVID-19. The repertoire was sequenced with immunoSEQ multiplex PCR; TCRdb's copy has only in-frame clones and lacks some. Among more than 65,000 clones listed, about 80% were seen once. Sequenced: peripheral blood. The receptors come from a man aged 30 to 39 with COVID-19, enrolled during active disease.

The V call is TRBV6-4, the J call TRBJ1-4, with no clear D. Trimming stripped 3 bases from V and 6 bases from J, with 14 bases between. The CDR3 covers 15 residues. Germline CDR1 reads MRHNA; CDR2 reads SNTAGT. CDR3 nucleotide sequence: TGTGCCAGCAGTGAAAACCCCCGGTCGGATGAAAAACTGTTTTTT. This translates into CASSENPRSDEKLFF.

The rearrangement joins TRBV10-3 to TRBJ1-2; TRBD1 matches at 7 bases. The J segment lost 8 bases and the V segment lost 1 base, leaving 7 bases of the junction unmatched. The CDR3 length is 14 residues. Germline V gene data show CDR1 as ENHRY and CDR2 as SYGVKD. The CDR3 DNA follows: TGTGCCATCAGTGAGTTGACAGGGCCAGACGGCTACACCTTC. Its translation: CAISELTGPDGYTF.

The chain is built from TRBV5-1 and TRBJ1-3, with D possibly being TRBD1 (5 bases). Germline V gene data show CDR1 as SGHRS and CDR2 as YFSETQ. The CDR3 is 14 amino acids. V was cut by 4 bases and J by 4 bases, with 12 bases left in between. Written as DNA, the CDR3 is TGCGCCAGCAGCGCTGGAGGGGTCGGAAACACCATATATTTT. Its protein product is CASSAGGVGNTIYF.

This chain connects TRBV11-2 to TRBJ2-1, with D possibly TRBD2 on 5 matching bases. This CDR3 has 14 residues. V shed 4 bases and J shed 9 bases, with 16 bases lying between them. The germline V gene encodes CDR1 SGHAT and CDR2 FQNNGV. In nucleotides, the CDR3 is TGTGCCAGCAGCTGGAATTTTGAGGGAAGTGAGCAGTTCTTC. Residues: CASSWNFEGSEQFF. Variable domain in full (rest from reference TRBV11-2 and TRBJ2-1): EAGVAQSPRYKIIEKRQSVAFWCNPISGHATLYWYQQILGQGPKLLIQFQNNGVVDDSQLPKDRFSAERLKGVDSTLKIQPAKLEDSAVYLCASSWNFEGSEQFFGPGTRLTVL.

The chain carries TRBV28 and TRBJ1-5; 7 bases line up with TRBD1. CDR3 length equals 16 residues. Germline CDR1 and CDR2: MDHEN and SYDVKM. After removal of 6 bases from V and 1 base from J, the junction contained 9 bases not matched to a gene. The CDR3 DNA reads as TGTGCCAGCAGCCAGCGACAGGGTGGAAGCAATCAGCCCCAGCATTTT. Protein sequence: CASSQRQGGSNQPQHF.

The rearrangement joins TRBV15 to TRBJ1-1; tentative D call: TRBD1 (6 bases). The V gene's germline CDR1 is LNHNV and CDR2 YYDKDF (reference sequence). CDR3 size: 15 residues. Between the trimmed V and J ends, which lost 0 bases and 4 bases, there was a span of 12 bases. The CDR3 loop reads CATSREGAVGTEAFF. Here the CDR3 DNA reads TGTGCCACCAGCAGAGAGGGGGCGGTAGGCACTGAAGCTTTCTTT. The whole variable domain, remainder taken from reference TRBV15 and TRBJ1-1, is DAMVIQNPRYQVTQFGKPVTLSCSQTLNHNVMYWYQQKSSQAPKLLFHYYDKDFNNEADTPDNFQSRRPNTSFCFLDIRSPGLGDTAMYLCATSREGAVGTEAFFGQGTRLTVV.